The T cell receptor beta chain under discussion was sequenced for a study of cytomegalovirus exposure and HLA in healthy donors. In the case of this clone: Its target is unknown.

Study outcomes and limitations: As a later analysis revealed, the rate of TCR association differed by HLA locus, with DRB1 most and HLA-C fewest. Relative to equally common others, HLA-associated TCR beta chains showed greater clonal expansion in a later analysis. Associated with HLA alleles at 0.05 false discovery rate in a later analysis were 17,000 or so TCR beta sequences.

Germline V gene lookup returns CDR1 SGHVS and CDR2 FQNEAQ. This CDR3 contains 13 residues. This PCR relied on a set of 60 Vbeta primers and 13 Jbeta primers. The assay was immunoSEQ multiplex PCR, and TCRdb's table has in-frame clones only and misses some. The sample holds around 150,000 clones; 80% are singletons and the top ten take around 2.2%. This clonotype was sampled from a man aged 30 to 45 in good health and CMV-seronegative. This chain links TRBV7-8 with TRBJ2-5, with D perhaps TRBD2 (6 bases). The end of the DNA is better explained by TRBJ2-7, so the J call may be wrong. Sequencing was carried out using PBMCs. CDR3 sequence: CASSPLRGYEQYF. The CDR3 nucleotides are TGTGCCAGCAGCCCACTCCGGGGGTACGAGCAGTACTTC.